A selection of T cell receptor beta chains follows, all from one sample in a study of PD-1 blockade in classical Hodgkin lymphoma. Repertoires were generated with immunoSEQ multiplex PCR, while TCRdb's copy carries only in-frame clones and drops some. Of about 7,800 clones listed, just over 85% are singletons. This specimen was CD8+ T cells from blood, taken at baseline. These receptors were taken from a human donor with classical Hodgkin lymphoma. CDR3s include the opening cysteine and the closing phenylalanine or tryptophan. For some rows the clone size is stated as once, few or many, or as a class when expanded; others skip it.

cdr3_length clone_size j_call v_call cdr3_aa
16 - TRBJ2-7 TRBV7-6 CASSLGAAGGSYEQYF
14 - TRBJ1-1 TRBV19 CASSRAGGVTEAFF
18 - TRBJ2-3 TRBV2 CASSEDPQSPTDTDTQYF
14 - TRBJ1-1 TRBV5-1 CASSLGTARTEAFF
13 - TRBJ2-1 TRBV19 CASSPGDLNEQFF
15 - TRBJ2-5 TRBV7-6 CASSLEAGETETQYF
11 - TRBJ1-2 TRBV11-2 CASSTDSGPTF
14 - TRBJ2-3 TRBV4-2 CASSQDPSPDTQYF
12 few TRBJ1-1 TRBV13 CASRPPGREAFF
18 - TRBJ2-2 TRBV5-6 CASSLSMGGHLNTGELFF
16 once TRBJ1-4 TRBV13 CASSLASPGTEEKLFF
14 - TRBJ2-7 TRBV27 CASSLSAGTYEQYF
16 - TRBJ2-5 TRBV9 CASSALGVRPQETQYF
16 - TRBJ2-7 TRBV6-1 CASSEESLDMELEQYF
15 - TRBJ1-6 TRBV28 CASRPRDGYNSPLHF
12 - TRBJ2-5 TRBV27 CASSTGSETQYF
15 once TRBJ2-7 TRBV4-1 CASSRSGTGSSEQYF
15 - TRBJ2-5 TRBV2 CASSTPRDPQETQYF
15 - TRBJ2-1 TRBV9 CASSAGLAGYNEQFF
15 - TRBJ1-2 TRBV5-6 CASSLAVGGSYGYTF
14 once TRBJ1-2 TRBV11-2 CASSLVGPAGGYTF
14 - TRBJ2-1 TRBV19 CASRQDSGNNEQFF